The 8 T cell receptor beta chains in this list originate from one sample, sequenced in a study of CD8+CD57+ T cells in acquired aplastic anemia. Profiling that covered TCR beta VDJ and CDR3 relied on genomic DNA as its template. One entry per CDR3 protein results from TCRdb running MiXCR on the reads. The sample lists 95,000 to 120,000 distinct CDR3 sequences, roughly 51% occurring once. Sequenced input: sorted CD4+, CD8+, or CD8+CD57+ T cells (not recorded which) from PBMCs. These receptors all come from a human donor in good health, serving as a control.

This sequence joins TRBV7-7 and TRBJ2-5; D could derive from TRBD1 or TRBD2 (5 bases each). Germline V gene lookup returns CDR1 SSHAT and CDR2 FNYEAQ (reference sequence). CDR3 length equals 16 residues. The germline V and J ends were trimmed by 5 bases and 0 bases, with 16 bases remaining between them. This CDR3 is CASSMAGRGHQETQYF. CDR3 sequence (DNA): TGTGCCAGCAGCATGGCTGGACGGGGACACCAAGAGACCCAGTACTTC.

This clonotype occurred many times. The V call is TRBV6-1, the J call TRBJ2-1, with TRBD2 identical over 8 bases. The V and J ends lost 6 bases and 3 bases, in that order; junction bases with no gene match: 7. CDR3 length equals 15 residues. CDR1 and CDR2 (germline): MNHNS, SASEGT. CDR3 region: CASSHSGVLYNEQFF. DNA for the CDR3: TGTGCCAGCAGCCATAGCGGGGTCCTCTACAATGAGCAGTTCTTC.

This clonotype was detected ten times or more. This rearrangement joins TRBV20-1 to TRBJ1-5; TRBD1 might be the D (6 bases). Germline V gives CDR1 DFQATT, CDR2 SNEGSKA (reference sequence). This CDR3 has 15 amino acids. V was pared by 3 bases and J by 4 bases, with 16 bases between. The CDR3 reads CSASHPDRSNQPQHF. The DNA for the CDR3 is TGCAGTGCTAGTCATCCCGACAGGTCTAATCAGCCCCAGCATTTT.

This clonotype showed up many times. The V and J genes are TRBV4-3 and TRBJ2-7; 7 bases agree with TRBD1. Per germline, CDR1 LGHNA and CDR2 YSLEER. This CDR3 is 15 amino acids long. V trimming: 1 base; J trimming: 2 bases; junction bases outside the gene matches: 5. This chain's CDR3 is CASSQVKGGAYEQYF. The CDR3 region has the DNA TGCGCCAGCAGCCAAGTGAAAGGGGGCGCCTACGAGCAGTACTTC.

CDR3 bases: TGTGCCAGCAGTTACTCGAGGGCTCAGGGACTCATCGTCGGGGAGCTGTTTTTT. As protein: CASSYSRAQGLIVGELFF. The chain is built from TRBV6-2 or TRBV6-3 and TRBJ2-2, with TRBD2 as a possible D gene (6 bases). The CDR3 sequence is 18 residues long. Trimming removed 0 bases from V and 7 bases from J, with 21 bases in between. Germline loops: CDR1 MNHEY, CDR2 SVGEGT.

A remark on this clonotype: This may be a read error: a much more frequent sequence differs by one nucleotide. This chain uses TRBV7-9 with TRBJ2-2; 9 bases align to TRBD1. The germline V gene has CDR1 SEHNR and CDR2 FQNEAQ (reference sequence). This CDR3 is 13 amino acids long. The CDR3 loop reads CASSQGATGGLFF. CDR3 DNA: TGTGCCAGCTCACAGGGGGCCACCGGGGGGCTGTTTTTT.

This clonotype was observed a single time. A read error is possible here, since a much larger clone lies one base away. The CDR3 coding sequence is TGTGCCAGCAGCTTAGTACCCGGGACATACTCTGGAAACGCCATATATTTT. Translating gives CASSLVPGTYSGNAIYF. V gene TRBV11-2 combines with J gene TRBJ1-3; a weak D match, TRBD1 (6 bases). The CDR3 loop spans 17 amino acids. Germline lookup yields CDR1 SGHAT and CDR2 FQNNGV.

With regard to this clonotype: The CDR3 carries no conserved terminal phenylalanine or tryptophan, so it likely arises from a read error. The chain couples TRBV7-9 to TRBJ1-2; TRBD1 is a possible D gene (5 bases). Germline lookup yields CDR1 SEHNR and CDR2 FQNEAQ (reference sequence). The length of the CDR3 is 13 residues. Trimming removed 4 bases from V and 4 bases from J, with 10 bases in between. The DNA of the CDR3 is TGTGCCAGCAGCTACCGGGACGGCTATGGCTACACCCTC. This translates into CASSYRDGYGYTL.